The 30 T cell receptor beta chains in this list originate from one sample, sequenced in a study of beta chain features in type 1 diabetes. Expressed TCRB transcripts were sequenced, since all the RNA that had been isolated was reverse transcribed. TCRdb keeps only in-frame clones here, not all; method: immunoSEQ multiplex PCR. The data contain approximately 470,000 clones, approximately 30% of them singletons. The sample was naive CD4+ T cells from blood. The receptors originated from a man aged 18 to 35 in good health.

There are a few counts of this clone. The chain uses TRBV30 and TRBJ2-3; no clear D. This CDR3 is built from 13 residues. Germline assignment: CDR1 GTSNPN and CDR2 SVGIG (reference sequence). Trimming pared 0 bases from V and 4 bases from J, leaving 8 bases between. The CDR3 nucleotides are TGTGCCTGGAGTGTATCCTCACCAGATACGCAGTATTTT. This codes for CAWSVSSPDTQYF.

This clone has a handful of counts. The rearrangement joins TRBV29-1 to TRBJ1-1; D is unresolved. This CDR3 contains 13 residues. Germline values: CDR1 SQVTM, CDR2 ANQGSEA. The V end was cut by 2 bases, the J end by 0 bases, with 7 bases between. CDR3 region: CSVEWTVNTEAFF. The CDR3 DNA is TGCAGCGTTGAATGGACGGTGAACACTGAAGCTTTCTTT.

This clone showed up just a few times. The chain joins TRBV30 to TRBJ2-1; 9 nucleotides line up with TRBD2. CDR1 GTSNPN and CDR2 SVGIG come from the germline V gene (reference sequence). The CDR3 is made up of 12 amino acids. Germline trimming cut 1 base from V and 12 bases from J; bases unmatched to any gene: 4. This CDR3 reads CAWSGSGRWQFF. The CDR3 nucleotides are TGTGCCTGGAGTGGTAGCGGGAGATGGCAGTTCTTC.

The gene calls are TRBV30 and TRBJ1-2, with D possibly being TRBD1 (5 bases). Germline V gene sequence: CDR1 GTSNPN, CDR2 SVGIG (reference sequence). With 3 bases removed from V and 7 bases from J, the gap between germline ends came to 21 bases. This CDR3 spans 15 amino acids. The CDR3 DNA reads as TGTGCCTGGAGGTTCGGTGGGCAGGGAACGGGTGGCTACACCTTC. This encodes CAWRFGGQGTGGYTF.

The genes are TRBV29-1 and TRBJ1-4, with D perhaps TRBD1 (6 bases). With 3 bases removed from V and 7 bases from J, the gap between germline ends came to 15 bases. The V gene's germline CDR1 is SQVTM and CDR2 ANQGSEA. The CDR3 has 14 amino acids. The CDR3: CSVETGGLSEKLFF. CDR3 sequence (DNA): TGCAGCGTTGAGACCGGGGGCCTTAGTGAAAAACTGTTTTTT.

The chain couples TRBV19 to TRBJ2-3, with 7 bases fitting TRBD2. This CDR3 region has 16 residues. The J segment lost 1 base and the V segment lost 3 bases, leaving 7 bases of the junction unmatched. Per germline, CDR1 LNHDA and CDR2 SQIVND (reference sequence). DNA of the CDR3: TGTGCCAGTAGTATCGCGGCGGGAGTGGGCACAGATACGCAGTATTTT. It specifies CASSIAAGVGTDTQYF.

The chain employs TRBV7-9 and TRBJ1-2, with a possible D match to TRBD1 (5 bases). The V end was cut by 0 bases, the J end by 4 bases, with 12 bases between. Germline-derived CDR1 and CDR2 are SEHNR and FQNEAQ (reference sequence). This CDR3 has 15 amino acids. In nucleotides, the CDR3 is TGTGCCAGCAGCTTAGCTGGCCAGGGCCTCTATGGCTACACCTTC. It encodes CASSLAGQGLYGYTF.

This clone was seen a few times. The chain joins TRBV15 to TRBJ2-3; 8 bases are a match to TRBD2. V dropped 3 bases and J dropped 3; count of bases not matched to a gene: 8. Germline V lookup: CDR1 LNHNV, CDR2 YYDKDF (reference sequence). The CDR3 extends over 16 amino acids. The CDR3 is CATSSVGRATTDTQYF. DNA for the CDR3: TGTGCCACCAGCAGCGTCGGGAGGGCCACAACAGATACGCAGTATTTT.

This chain joins TRBV15 and TRBJ2-7, with 11 bases fitting TRBD2. Losses at the gene ends were 6 bases for V and 9 bases for J; bases not matched to a gene: 7. The germline CDR1 and CDR2 sequences are LNHNV and YYDKDF (reference sequence). The CDR3 spans 13 residues. This CDR3 is CATRGLAGGAQYF. CDR3 bases: TGTGCCACCAGGGGGCTAGCGGGAGGTGCGCAGTACTTC.

This clone was detected a few times. V is TRBV7-9 and J is TRBJ2-7; TRBD2 matches 14 bases. The germline V gene has CDR1 SEHNR and CDR2 FQNEAQ (reference sequence). The J segment lost 4 bases and the V segment lost 4 bases, leaving 6 bases of the junction unmatched. The CDR3 has 16 amino acids. The CDR3 region is CASSSGTSGSGYEQYF. CDR3 nucleotide sequence: TGTGCCAGCAGCTCCGGGACTAGCGGGAGTGGGTACGAGCAGTACTTC.

This clone has only a few counts. The gene calls are TRBV4-3 and TRBJ2-1; TRBD2 aligns across 11 bases. J gave up 3 bases and V 4 bases, and 8 bases lay outside the gene matches. This CDR3 has 17 amino acids. CDR1 LGHNA and CDR2 YSLEER come from the germline V gene. Written as DNA, the CDR3 is TGCGCCAGCAGCCCACTAGCGGGAGACGGTTGCTACAATGAGCAGTTCTTC. Protein sequence: CASSPLAGDGCYNEQFF.

This clone turned up a few times. This sequence joins TRBV5-1 and TRBJ2-3; 11 bases fit TRBD2. CDR3 length equals 16 residues. Germline values: CDR1 SGHRS, CDR2 YFSETQ. The V and J ends lost 0 bases and 5 bases, in that order; junction bases with no gene match: 5. The CDR3 DNA follows: TGCGCCAGCAGCTTGGTGTTGCTAGCGGGAGGAGATACGCAGTATTTT. Translated, it gives CASSLVLLAGGDTQYF. The full variable domain, completed using reference TRBV5-1 and TRBJ2-3, is KAGVTQTPRYLIKTRGQQVTLSCSPISGHRSVSWYQQTPGQGLQFLFEYFSETQRNKGNFPGRFSGRQFSNSRSEMNVSTLELGDSALYLCASSLVLLAGGDTQYFGPGTRLTVL.

This clone was found a few times. The chain has TRBV29-1 and TRBJ2-1; D gene uncertain. CDR3 length: 14 amino acids. V lost 1 base and J lost 0, with 7 bases in between. Germline CDR1 SQVTM, CDR2 ANQGSEA. The CDR3 sequence is CSVEGSSSYNEQFF. The CDR3, as DNA: TGCAGCGTTGAAGGGTCAAGCTCCTACAATGAGCAGTTCTTC.

The V call is TRBV9, the J call TRBJ2-1; 10 positions agree with TRBD2. Germline V gene sequence: CDR1 SGDLS, CDR2 YYNGEE. Germline trimming cut 5 bases from V and 5 bases from J; bases unmatched to any gene: 4. The CDR3 totals 14 residues. The CDR3 coding sequence is TGTGCCAGCAGTCCGACTAGCGGGCACAATGAGCAGTTCTTC. Its translation: CASSPTSGHNEQFF.

The rearrangement links TRBV7-9 to TRBJ2-2; 7 nucleotides agree with TRBD2. V dropped 4 bases and J dropped 3; count of bases not matched to a gene: 5. The CDR3 spans 15 residues. Per the germline V gene, CDR1 is SEHNR and CDR2 is FQNEAQ (reference sequence). This CDR3 reads CASSYGTTHTGELFF. The CDR3 DNA follows: TGTGCCAGCAGCTATGGGACTACTCACACCGGGGAGCTGTTTTTT.

This chain links TRBV11-2 with TRBJ2-1; the D is unclear. This CDR3 comprises 11 residues. The V and J ends lost 5 bases and 5 bases respectively, with 4 bases between them. Germline V gene data show CDR1 as SGHAT and CDR2 as FQNNGV. Here the CDR3 reads CASSRNNEQFF. The CDR3 DNA reads as TGTGCCAGCAGCCGAAACAATGAGCAGTTCTTC. Full variable domain (outside the CDR3, taken from reference TRBV11-2 and TRBJ2-1): EAGVAQSPRYKIIEKRQSVAFWCNPISGHATLYWYQQILGQGPKLLIQFQNNGVVDDSQLPKDRFSAERLKGVDSTLKIQPAKLEDSAVYLCASSRNNEQFFGPGTRLTVL.

The chain is built from TRBV7-2 and TRBJ2-5; a weak D match, TRBD2 (6 bases). The CDR3 is 15 residues long. Germline CDR1 and CDR2: SGHTA and FQGNSA. Between the trimmed V and J ends, which lost 0 bases and 3 bases, there was a span of 11 bases. In nucleotides, the CDR3 is TGTGCCAGCAGCTTAGCGCTAGGCGGGAAAGAGACCCAGTACTTC. This codes for CASSLALGGKETQYF.

This chain links TRBV4-2 with TRBJ1-1; D call uncertain. V shed 4 bases and J shed 7 bases, with 16 bases lying between them. Germline V gene lookup returns CDR1 LGHNA and CDR2 YNFKEQ. The CDR3 contains 14 residues. The CDR3 coding sequence is TGTGCCAGCAGCCGAACTCTAGGCGGCAATGAAGCTTTCTTT. Its protein is CASSRTLGGNEAFF.

This clone was detected only a few times. The chain is built from TRBV15 and TRBJ1-2; D not resolved. The CDR3 extends over 15 amino acids. The germline V and J ends were trimmed by 0 bases and 2 bases, with 10 bases remaining between them. The V gene's germline CDR1 is LNHNV and CDR2 YYDKDF (reference sequence). CDR3 sequence reads: CATSRDIPGNYGYTF. The CDR3 bases are TGTGCCACCAGCAGAGATATCCCGGGCAACTATGGCTACACCTTC.

This clone was seen a few times. The genes are TRBV14 and TRBJ2-7; the match to TRBD2 covers 7 bases. CDR1 is SGHDN, CDR2 FVKESK, per germline. V was clipped by 2 bases and J by 2 bases; unmatched bases: 9. CDR3 length: 16 residues. CDR3 bases: TGTGCCAGCAGCCAAACTCTCGCTAGCGGTACCTACGAGCAGTACTTC. It is translated as CASSQTLASGTYEQYF.

This clone occurred a few times. This chain joins TRBV25-1 and TRBJ2-1; TRBD2 is a possible D gene (6 bases). CDR3 length: 10 residues. Germline CDR1 reads MGHDK; CDR2 reads SYGVNS. Trimming took 11 bases from V and 5 from J, leaving 7 bases between them. The DNA of the CDR3 is TGTGCCGGCGGGGACAATGAGCAGTTCTTC. Amino acid sequence: CAGGDNEQFF. Together with reference TRBV25-1 and TRBJ2-1, the CDR3 gives the full variable domain: EADIYQTPRYLVIGTGKKITLECSQTMGHDKMYWYQQDPGMELHLIHYSYGVNSTEKGDLSSESTVSRIRTEHFPLTLESARPSHTSQYLCAGGDNEQFFGPGTRLTVL.

As for this clone: Other nucleotide sequences from this sample produce the same CDR3. The CDR3 nucleotides read TGCAGTGCGAGGACAAACTATGGCTACACCTTC. Protein sequence: CSARTNYGYTF. The chain recombines TRBV20-1 with TRBJ1-2; D perhaps matches TRBD1 (5 bases). The CDR3 has 11 amino acids. CDR1 and CDR2 (germline): DFQATT, SNEGSKA (reference sequence). Trimming took 6 bases from V and 2 from J, leaving 7 bases between them.

This rearrangement joins TRBV7-2 to TRBJ2-4; no clear D. CDR1 is SGHTA, CDR2 FQGNSA, per germline. The CDR3 is 13 amino acids. Trimming shortened V by 1 base and J by 5 bases, and 6 bases separated the two germline ends. CDR3 nucleotide sequence: TGTGCCAGCAGCTTAGGGCCACAAAACATTCAGTACTTC. This sequence encodes CASSLGPQNIQYF.

This clone has just a few counts. The J gene is TRBJ2-5, the V gene TRBV5-4; no firm D call. Trimming shortened V by 6 bases and J by 1 base, and 13 bases separated the two germline ends. In germline, CDR1 is SGHNT, CDR2 YYREEE (reference sequence). There are 14 residues in the CDR3. The CDR3 DNA is TGTGCCAGCACCCTTCAGAGCGCCCAAGAGACCCAGTACTTC. It translates to CASTLQSAQETQYF.

The table lists this clone with a few counts. The chain uses TRBV5-4 and TRBJ2-1, with 10 bases that match TRBD2. From germline, CDR1 is SGHNT and CDR2 YYREEE (reference sequence). After removal of 2 bases from V and 1 base from J, the junction contained 3 bases not matched to a gene. The CDR3 runs to 16 residues. This CDR3 is CASSFPGLASYNEQFF. In DNA form, the CDR3 reads TGTGCCAGCAGCTTTCCGGGACTAGCGTCCTACAATGAGCAGTTCTTC.

The chain links TRBV10-3 to TRBJ1-1, with TRBD1 identical over 7 bases. The CDR3 has 14 amino acids. The germline CDR1 and CDR2 sequences are ENHRY and SYGVKD. Losses at the gene ends were 6 bases for V and 0 bases for J; bases not matched to a gene: 4. The CDR3 loop reads CAIRNDRVNTEAFF. The CDR3 coding sequence is TGTGCCATCAGAAACGACAGGGTGAACACTGAAGCTTTCTTT.

This chain joins TRBV9 and TRBJ1-1; D gene ambiguous. There are 14 residues in the CDR3. The germline V and J ends were trimmed by 0 bases and 1 base, with 7 bases remaining between them. In germline, CDR1 is SGDLS, CDR2 YYNGEE. CDR3 sequence reads: CASSVGNRNTEAFF. The DNA for the CDR3 is TGTGCCAGCAGCGTAGGGAACAGGAACACTGAAGCTTTCTTT.

On this clone itself: Other DNA sequences of this sample code for an identical CDR3. This sequence joins TRBV29-1 and TRBJ1-1; D perhaps matches TRBD1 (6 bases). V was shortened by 7 bases and J by 4 bases, with 10 bases between the two germline ends. Germline V gives CDR1 SQVTM, CDR2 ANQGSEA. This CDR3 comprises 11 residues. CDR3 bases: TGCAGCGCCGCGACAGGCACTGAAGCTTTCTTT. Translating it yields CSAATGTEAFF.

The chain carries TRBV5-6 and TRBJ2-3, with D tentatively TRBD1 (5 bases). This CDR3 spans 17 amino acids. Looked up from germline, CDR1 is SGHDT and CDR2 is YYEEEE. V lost 1 base and J lost 0, with 15 bases in between. The CDR3 loop is CASSLWTDSYSTDTQYF. DNA of the CDR3: TGTGCCAGCAGCTTGTGGACCGACAGCTATAGCACAGATACGCAGTATTTT.

This clone was seen a few times. The chain employs TRBV5-1 and TRBJ2-2, with D unresolved. Between the trimmed V and J ends, which lost 1 base and 3 bases, there was a span of 7 bases. Germline assignment: CDR1 SGHRS and CDR2 YFSETQ. This CDR3 comprises 14 residues. CDR3 residues: CASSLMQDTGELFF. Here the CDR3 DNA reads TGCGCCAGCAGCTTGATGCAGGACACCGGGGAGCTGTTTTTT.